Described below is a single T cell receptor beta chain sequence and its context. Its cognate antigen is unknown. This sample was included in a study of T cell responses to AZD1222 COVID-19 vaccine. Study results and caveats: Repertoires were obtained only post-peak T cell response. Across spike, vaccine-associated CD4 TCRs were found, dominant at 160-218 and 743-854. Donors were chiefly white British, with a greater number of females, and clonal diversity was perhaps underestimated.

Looked up from germline, CDR1 is SEHNR and CDR2 is FQNEAQ (reference sequence). The CDR3 is made up of 14 amino acids. Unmatched junction bases numbered 5, after V lost 5 bases and J lost 2 bases. Using immunoSEQ multiplex PCR, the repertoire was profiled, and TCRdb retains in-frame clones only, with some absent. Of approximately 160,000 clones in the sample, 90% to 95% were seen once. The clonotype was recovered from an adult who received the AZD1222 COVID-19 vaccine. The chain has TRBV7-9 and TRBJ2-5; 7 bases are shared with TRBD2. Sequenced material: peripheral blood, taken 28 days after the second AZD1222 dose. The CDR3: CASSTSGEQETQYF. CDR3 bases: TGTGCCAGCAGCACAAGCGGGGAACAAGAGACCCAGTACTTC.